This record looks at one T cell receptor beta chain sequence and its context. Its antigen is undetermined. Germline-derived CDR1 and CDR2 are ENHRY and SYGVKD. This CDR3 contains 15 residues. V was pared by 2 bases and J by 4 bases, with 14 bases between. The sample comes from a study of chemoradiotherapy in HPV16-positive cancers. Points from the study as a whole: HPV-responsive T-cell expansion during chemoradiotherapy was linked to improved recurrence-free survival in HPV16-positive patients.

Data came from immunoSEQ multiplex PCR; TCRdb stores just in-frame clones and leaves some out. The sample has 8,000 to 10,000 clones; about 91% are singletons. This material consisted of blood, taken from a patient who underwent chemoradiotherapy. The chain combines TRBV10-3 with TRBJ2-5; D is unclear. This TCR derives from a human donor with HPV-associated anogenital cancer. CDR3 sequence: CAISEVGLGAETQYF. The DNA of the CDR3 is TGTGCCATCAGTGAGGTTGGCCTGGGCGCAGAGACCCAGTACTTC.